This TCR beta chain is drawn from a study of blood T cell repertoires in COVID-19. The CDR3 has 16 residues. V lost 0 bases, J lost 8 bases, and 9 bases stayed unmatched. Germline V gene lookup returns CDR1 KGHSH and CDR2 LQKENI. Study members were between 18 and 89 years old and lived in 24 US regions. Methods used by the authors: By means of reference gene primer amplification, nucleated cell counts were estimated. Profiling relied on immunoSEQ multiplex PCR, and the TCRdb table lists in-frame clones only, not all of them. The V and J calls and clone size are taken from that table; D and trimming were inferred from the DNA. This table holds a few hundred thousand clones, roughly 90% found once. This clone appeared once.

Material for sequencing was PBMCs or T cells enriched from blood (not recorded which). The sequence derives from a woman younger than 45 who had recovered from COVID-19. The genes are TRBV18 and TRBJ1-4; TRBD1 matches 7 bases. DNA for the CDR3: TGTGCCAGCTCACCACCGAATGACAGGGAGTACGAAAAACTGTTTTTT. Its translation: CASSPPNDREYEKLFF.